Described below is a single TCR beta chain sequence and its context. Its matching antigen is unknown. Only in-frame clones appear in the TCRdb table, and some are missing; sequencing was by immunoSEQ multiplex PCR. Of 8,500 to 10,000 clones detected, more than 75% appear once; the ten largest clones hold 9% to 10%. Samples were taken several times over chemoradiotherapy. This sample stems from a study of chemoradiotherapy in HPV16-positive cancers. Findings and limits, study-wide: In HPV16-positive patients, HPV-responsive T-cell expansion tracked better recurrence-free survival. Non-HPV-specific T cells did not expand in tumors during treatment, whereas candidate HPV-specific clones and E7-related motifs did. Functional assays defining HPV-specific T cells used only two HPV16-positive patients.

Germline assignment: CDR1 MNHEY and CDR2 SVGAGI. The CDR3 is 15 amino acids. V was clipped by 6 bases and J by 3 bases, with 15 bases between them. Collection took place from a patient who underwent chemoradiotherapy. The V call is TRBV6-5, the J call TRBJ2-1, with D possibly called TRBD1 or TRBD2 (5 bases each). This TCR was sampled from a human donor with HPV-associated anogenital cancer. CDR3 in DNA: TGTGCCAGCAGCCCCCGGGACGGAGGCTACAATGAGCAGTTCTTC. Encoded protein: CASSPRDGGYNEQFF.